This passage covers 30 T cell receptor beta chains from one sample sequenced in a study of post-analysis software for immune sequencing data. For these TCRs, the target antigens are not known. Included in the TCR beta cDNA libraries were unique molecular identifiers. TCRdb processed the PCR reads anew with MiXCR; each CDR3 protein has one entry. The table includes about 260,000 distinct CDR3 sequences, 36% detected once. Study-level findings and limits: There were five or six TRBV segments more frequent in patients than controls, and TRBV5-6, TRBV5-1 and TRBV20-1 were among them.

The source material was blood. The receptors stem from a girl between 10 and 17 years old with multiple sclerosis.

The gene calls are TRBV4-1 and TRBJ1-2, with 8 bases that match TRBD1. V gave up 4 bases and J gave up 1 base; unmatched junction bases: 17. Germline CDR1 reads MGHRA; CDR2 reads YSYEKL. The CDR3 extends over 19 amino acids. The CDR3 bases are TGCGCCAGCAGCCCAGCCAGCCTTACCGGGACAGGCTTTAACTATGGCTACACCTTC. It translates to CASSPASLTGTGFNYGYTF.

CDR3 in amino acids: CASSLGQPGANVLTF. CDR3 sequence (DNA): TGTGCCAGCTCACTAGGACAACCTGGGGCCAACGTCCTGACTTTC. The chain is built from TRBV18 and TRBJ2-6; weak D call: TRBD1 (5 bases). In germline, CDR1 is KGHSH, CDR2 LQKENI. The CDR3 totals 15 residues. The V gene lost 4 bases and the J gene lost 2 bases, with 9 bases spanning the gap.

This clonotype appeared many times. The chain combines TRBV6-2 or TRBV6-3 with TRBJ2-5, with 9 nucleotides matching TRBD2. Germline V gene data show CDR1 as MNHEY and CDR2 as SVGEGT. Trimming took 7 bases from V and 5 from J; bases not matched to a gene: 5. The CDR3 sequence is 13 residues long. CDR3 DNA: TGTGCCAGCACGGCGGGGGGGCGGGAGACCCAGTACTTC. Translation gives CASTAGGRETQYF.

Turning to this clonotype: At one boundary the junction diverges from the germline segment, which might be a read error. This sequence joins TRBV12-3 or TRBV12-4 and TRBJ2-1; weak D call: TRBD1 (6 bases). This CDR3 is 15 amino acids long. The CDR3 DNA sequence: TGCGCCAACAGCTACAGGGTGGGAGCCTCCAATGAGCAGTTCTTC. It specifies CANSYRVGASNEQFF.

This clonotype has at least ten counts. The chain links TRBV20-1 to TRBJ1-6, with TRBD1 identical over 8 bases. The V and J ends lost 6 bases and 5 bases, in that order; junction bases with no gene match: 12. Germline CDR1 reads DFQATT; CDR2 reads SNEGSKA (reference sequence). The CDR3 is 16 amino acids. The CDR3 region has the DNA TGCAGTGCCCGGACAGGGAAAGGGCTAGATAATTCACCCCTCCACTTT. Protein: CSARTGKGLDNSPLHF.

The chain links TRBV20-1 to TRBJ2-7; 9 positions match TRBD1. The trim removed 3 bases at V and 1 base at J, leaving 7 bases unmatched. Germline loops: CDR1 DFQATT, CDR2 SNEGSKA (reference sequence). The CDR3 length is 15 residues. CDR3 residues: CSARDLTGGSYEQYF. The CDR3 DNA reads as TGCAGTGCTAGGGATTTGACAGGGGGTTCCTACGAGCAGTACTTC.

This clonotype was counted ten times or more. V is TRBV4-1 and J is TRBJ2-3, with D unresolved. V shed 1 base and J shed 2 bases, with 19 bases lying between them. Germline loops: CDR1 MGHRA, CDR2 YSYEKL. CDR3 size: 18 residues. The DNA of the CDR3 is TGCGCCAGCAGCCAAGCCCAACGACCCAGCGAACTCACAGATACGCAGTATTTT. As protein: CASSQAQRPSELTDTQYF.

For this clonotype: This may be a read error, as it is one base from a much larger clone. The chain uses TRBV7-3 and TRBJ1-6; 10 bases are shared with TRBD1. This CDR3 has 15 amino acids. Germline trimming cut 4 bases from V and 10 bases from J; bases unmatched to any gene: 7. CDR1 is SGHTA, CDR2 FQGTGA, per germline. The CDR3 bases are TGTGCCAGCAGCTCCACCGGGACAGGGGCGTCACCCCTCCACTTT. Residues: CASSSTGTGASPLHF. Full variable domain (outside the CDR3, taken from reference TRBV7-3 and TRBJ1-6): GAGVSQTPSNKVTEKGKYVELRCDPISGHTALYWYRQSLGQGPEFLIYFQGTGAADDSGLPNDRFFAVRPEGSVSTLKIQRTERGDSAVYLCASSSTGTGASPLHFGNGTRLTVT.

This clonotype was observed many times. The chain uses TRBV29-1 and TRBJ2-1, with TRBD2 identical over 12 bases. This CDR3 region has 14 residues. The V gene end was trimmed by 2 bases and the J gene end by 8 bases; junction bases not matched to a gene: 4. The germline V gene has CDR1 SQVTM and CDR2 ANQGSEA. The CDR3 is CSVELAGGHYEQFF. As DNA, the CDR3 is TGCAGCGTTGAACTAGCGGGGGGGCACTATGAGCAGTTCTTC.

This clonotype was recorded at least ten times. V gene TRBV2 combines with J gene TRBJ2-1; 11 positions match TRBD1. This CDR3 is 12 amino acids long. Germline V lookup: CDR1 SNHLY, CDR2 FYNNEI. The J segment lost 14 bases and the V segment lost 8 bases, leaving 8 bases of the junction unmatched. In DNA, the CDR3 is TGTGCCAGCCAGGGGGGACAGGGGGAGAAGTTCTTC. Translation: CASQGGQGEKFF.

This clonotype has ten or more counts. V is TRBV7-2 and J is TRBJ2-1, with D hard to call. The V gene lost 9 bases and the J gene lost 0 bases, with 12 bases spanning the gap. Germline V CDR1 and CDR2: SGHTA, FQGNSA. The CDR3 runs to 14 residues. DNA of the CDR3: TGTGCCAGTAGCAAGCTGAGCTCCTACAATGAGCAGTTCTTC. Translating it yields CASSKLSSYNEQFF.

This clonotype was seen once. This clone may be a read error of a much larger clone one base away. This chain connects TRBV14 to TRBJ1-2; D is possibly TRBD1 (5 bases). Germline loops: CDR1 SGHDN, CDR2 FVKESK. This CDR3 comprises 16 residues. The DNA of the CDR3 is TGTGCCAGCAGCCAAGATCCGGGGGAAGGGAACTATGCCTACACCTTC. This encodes CASSQDPGEGNYAYTF.

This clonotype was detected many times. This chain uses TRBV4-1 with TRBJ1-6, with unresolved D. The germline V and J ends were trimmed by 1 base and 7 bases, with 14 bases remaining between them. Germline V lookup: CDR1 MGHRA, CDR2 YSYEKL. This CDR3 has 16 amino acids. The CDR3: CASSQVRLDRNSPLHF. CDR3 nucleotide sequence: TGCGCCAGCAGCCAAGTTAGGTTAGATCGGAATTCACCCCTCCACTTT.

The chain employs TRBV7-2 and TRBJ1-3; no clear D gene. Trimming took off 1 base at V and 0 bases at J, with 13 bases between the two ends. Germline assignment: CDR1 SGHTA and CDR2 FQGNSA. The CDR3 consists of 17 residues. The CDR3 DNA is TGTGCCAGCAGCTTAGGAGGGCGGATTGACTCTGGAAACACCATATATTTT. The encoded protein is CASSLGGRIDSGNTIYF.

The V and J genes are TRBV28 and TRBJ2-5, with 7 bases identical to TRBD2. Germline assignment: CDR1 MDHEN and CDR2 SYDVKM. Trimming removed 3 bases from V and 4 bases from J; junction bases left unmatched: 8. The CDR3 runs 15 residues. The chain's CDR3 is CASSLSRENGETQYF. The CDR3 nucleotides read TGTGCCAGCAGTTTGTCGCGGGAGAATGGAGAGACCCAGTACTTC.

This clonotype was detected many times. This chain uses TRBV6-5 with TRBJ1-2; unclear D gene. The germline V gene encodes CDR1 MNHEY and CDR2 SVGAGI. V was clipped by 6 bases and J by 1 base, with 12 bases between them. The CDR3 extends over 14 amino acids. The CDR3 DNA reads TGTGCCAGCAGGAGGGATGGGATTAACTATGGCTACACCTTC. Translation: CASRRDGINYGYTF.

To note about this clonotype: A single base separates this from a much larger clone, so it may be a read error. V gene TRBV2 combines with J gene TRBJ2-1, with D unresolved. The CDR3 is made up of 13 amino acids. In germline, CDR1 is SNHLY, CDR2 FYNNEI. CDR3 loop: CASSKGNYNERFF. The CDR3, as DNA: TGTGCCAGCAGTAAAGGGAACTACAATGAGCGGTTCTTC.

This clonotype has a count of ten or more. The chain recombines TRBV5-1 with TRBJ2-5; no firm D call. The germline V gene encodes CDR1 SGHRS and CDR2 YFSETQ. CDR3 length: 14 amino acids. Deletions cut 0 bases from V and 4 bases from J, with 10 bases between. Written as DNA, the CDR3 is TGCGCCAGCAGCTTGGCCCCGGTGCGAGAGACCCAGTACTTC. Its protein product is CASSLAPVRETQYF. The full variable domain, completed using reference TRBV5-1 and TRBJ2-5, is KAGVTQTPRYLIKTRGQQVTLSCSPISGHRSVSWYQQTPGQGLQFLFEYFSETQRNKGNFPGRFSGRQFSNSRSEMNVSTLELGDSALYLCASSLAPVRETQYFGPGTRLLVL.

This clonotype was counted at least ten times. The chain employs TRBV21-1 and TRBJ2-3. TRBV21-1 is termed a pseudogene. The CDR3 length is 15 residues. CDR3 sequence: CASREGPTRTDTQYF. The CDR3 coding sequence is TGTGCCAGCAGAGAAGGACCGACCCGCACAGATACGCAGTATTTT.

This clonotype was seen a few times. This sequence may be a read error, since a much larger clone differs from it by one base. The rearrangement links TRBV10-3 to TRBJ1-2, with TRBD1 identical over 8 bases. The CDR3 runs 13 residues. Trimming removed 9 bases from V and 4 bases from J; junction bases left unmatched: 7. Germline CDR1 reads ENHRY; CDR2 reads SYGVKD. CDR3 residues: CAIDRGFGYGYTF. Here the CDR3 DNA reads TGTGCCATTGACAGGGGCTTCGGCTATGGCTACACCTTC.

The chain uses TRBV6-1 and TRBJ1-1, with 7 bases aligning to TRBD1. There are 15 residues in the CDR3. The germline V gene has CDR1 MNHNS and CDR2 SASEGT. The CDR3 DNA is TGTGTCAGTAGGGACAGCTCGACCATGAACACTGAAGCTTTCTTT. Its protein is CVSRDSSTMNTEAFF.

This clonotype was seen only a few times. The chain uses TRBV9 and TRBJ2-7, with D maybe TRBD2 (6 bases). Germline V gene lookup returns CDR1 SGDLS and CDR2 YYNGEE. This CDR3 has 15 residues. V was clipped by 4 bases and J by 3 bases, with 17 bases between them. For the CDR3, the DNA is TGTGCCAGCAGCCCCTCCGGCGGGGCCTTCTACGAGCAGTACTTC. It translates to CASSPSGGAFYEQYF.

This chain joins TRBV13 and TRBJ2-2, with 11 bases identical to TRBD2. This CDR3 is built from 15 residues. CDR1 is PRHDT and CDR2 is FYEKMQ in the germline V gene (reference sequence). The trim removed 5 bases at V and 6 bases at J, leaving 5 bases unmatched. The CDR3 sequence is CASSHSGRVAGELFF. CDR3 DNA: TGTGCCAGCAGCCATAGCGGGAGGGTTGCCGGGGAGCTGTTTTTT. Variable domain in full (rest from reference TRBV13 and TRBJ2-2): AAGVIQSPRHLIKEKRETATLKCYPIPRHDTVYWYQQGPGQDPQFLISFYEKMQSDKGSIPDRFSAQQFSDYHSELNMSSLELGDSALYFCASSHSGRVAGELFFGEGSRLTVL.

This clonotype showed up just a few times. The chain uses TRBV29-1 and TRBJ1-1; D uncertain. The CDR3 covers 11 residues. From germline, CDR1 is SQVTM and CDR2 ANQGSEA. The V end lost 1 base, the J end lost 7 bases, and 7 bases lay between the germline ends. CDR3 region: CSVEVPNEAFF. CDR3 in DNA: TGCAGCGTTGAAGTACCAAATGAAGCTTTCTTT.

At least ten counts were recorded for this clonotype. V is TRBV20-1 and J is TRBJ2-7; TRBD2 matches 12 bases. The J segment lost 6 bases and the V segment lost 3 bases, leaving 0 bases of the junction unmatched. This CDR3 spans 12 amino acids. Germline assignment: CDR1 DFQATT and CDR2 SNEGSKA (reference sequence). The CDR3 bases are TGCAGTGCTAGGGGACTAGCGGGCGAGCAGTACTTC. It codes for CSARGLAGEQYF.

Written as DNA, the CDR3 is TGTGCCAGTAGCACGTCTGGGGGGACAGATACGCAGTATTTT. Amino acid sequence: CASSTSGGTDTQYF. The rearrangement joins TRBV19 to TRBJ2-3; possibly TRBD2 for D (6 bases). The V gene lost 6 bases and the J gene lost 3 bases, with 13 bases spanning the gap. This CDR3 has 14 amino acids. CDR1 and CDR2 from the germline V gene are LNHDA and SQIVND (reference sequence).

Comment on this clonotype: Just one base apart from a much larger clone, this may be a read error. The CDR3 reads CVTSRDLDSPRGYTF. As DNA, the CDR3 is TGTGTCACCAGCAGAGATCTCGACAGCCCAAGGGGCTACACCTTC. V is TRBV15 and J is TRBJ1-2; weak D call: TRBD1 (5 bases). CDR3 size: 15 residues. CDR1 LNHNV and CDR2 YYDKDF come from the germline V gene (reference sequence).

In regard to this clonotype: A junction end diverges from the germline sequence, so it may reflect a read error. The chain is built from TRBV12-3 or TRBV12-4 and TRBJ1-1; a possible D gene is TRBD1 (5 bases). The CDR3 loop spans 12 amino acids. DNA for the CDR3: TGTGCCAACAGTTTTTTGGGGGCTGAAGCTTTCTTT. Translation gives CANSFLGAEAFF.

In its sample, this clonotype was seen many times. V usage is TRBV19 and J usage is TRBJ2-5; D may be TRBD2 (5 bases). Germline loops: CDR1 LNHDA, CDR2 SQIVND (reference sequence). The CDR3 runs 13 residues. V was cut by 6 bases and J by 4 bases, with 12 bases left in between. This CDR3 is CASRGDYGETQYF. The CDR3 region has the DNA TGTGCCAGTAGGGGCGACTACGGAGAGACCCAGTACTTC.

CDR3: CASSRGAVTGELFF. In nucleotides, the CDR3 is TGTGCCAGCAGTCGTGGTGCGGTCACCGGGGAGCTGTTTTTT. The chain employs TRBV28 and TRBJ2-2, with D uncertain. The CDR3 has 14 amino acids. Trimming pared 5 bases from V and 4 bases from J, leaving 11 bases between. Looked up from germline, CDR1 is MDHEN and CDR2 is SYDVKM.